These 5 T cell receptor beta chains were all obtained from the same sample, sequenced in a study of cytomegalovirus exposure and HLA in healthy donors. In the PCR, 60 Vbeta and 13 Jbeta primers were used. Assay: immunoSEQ multiplex PCR; the TCRdb copy retains only in-frame clones and omits some. The data hold about 190,000 clones, with roughly 77% observed a single time. Sample: PBMCs. The receptors here all came from a woman between 50 and 59 years old in good health and CMV-seronegative.

This rearrangement joins TRBV18 to TRBJ1-2; 12 bases fit TRBD1. This CDR3 has 15 amino acids. Germline CDR1 reads KGHSH; CDR2 reads LQKENI. The ends lost 3 bases at V and 4 bases at J; junction bases unmatched: 3. The CDR3 spells CASSPGTGGSYGYTF. For the CDR3, the DNA is TGTGCCAGCTCACCGGGGACAGGGGGCTCCTATGGCTACACCTTC.

This clone turned up a few times. The rearrangement uses TRBV27 and TRBJ1-1, with 8 bases matching TRBD1. Germline V gives CDR1 MNHEY, CDR2 SMNVEV (reference sequence). V was pared by 6 bases and J by 2 bases, with 5 bases of the junction left unmatched. The CDR3 runs to 14 residues. The CDR3 reads CASSPDRGNTEAFF. The CDR3 nucleotides read TGTGCCAGCAGCCCTGACAGGGGTAACACTGAAGCTTTCTTT.

This clone has only one observation. The chain joins TRBV28 to TRBJ2-7; perhaps TRBD1 as D (5 bases). V dropped 5 bases and J dropped 2 bases, with 16 bases sitting between them. Germline V lookup: CDR1 MDHEN, CDR2 SYDVKM. The CDR3 extends over 15 amino acids. CDR3 in amino acids: CASSRMSSGPYEQYF. CDR3 DNA: TGTGCCAGCAGTCGTATGTCCTCAGGGCCCTACGAGCAGTACTTC.

The chain recombines TRBV18 with TRBJ2-3; 10 bases fit TRBD1. Germline CDR1 KGHSH, CDR2 LQKENI. V gave up 3 bases and J gave up 1 base; unmatched junction bases: 10. The CDR3 extends over 18 amino acids. For the CDR3, the DNA is TGTGCCAGCTCACCTAAACCGGGACAGGGGTGGGGCACAGATACGCAGTATTTT. Its protein product is CASSPKPGQGWGTDTQYF.

The chain uses TRBV7-8 and TRBJ1-4; TRBD1 matches at 7 bases. Germline loops: CDR1 SGHVS, CDR2 FQNEAQ. V gave up 8 bases and J gave up 2 bases; unmatched junction bases: 11. The CDR3 has 16 residues. DNA for the CDR3: TGTGCCAGCGGACTAAGGGGGCGTCTCACTAATGAAAAACTGTTTTTT. Its translation is CASGLRGRLTNEKLFF.